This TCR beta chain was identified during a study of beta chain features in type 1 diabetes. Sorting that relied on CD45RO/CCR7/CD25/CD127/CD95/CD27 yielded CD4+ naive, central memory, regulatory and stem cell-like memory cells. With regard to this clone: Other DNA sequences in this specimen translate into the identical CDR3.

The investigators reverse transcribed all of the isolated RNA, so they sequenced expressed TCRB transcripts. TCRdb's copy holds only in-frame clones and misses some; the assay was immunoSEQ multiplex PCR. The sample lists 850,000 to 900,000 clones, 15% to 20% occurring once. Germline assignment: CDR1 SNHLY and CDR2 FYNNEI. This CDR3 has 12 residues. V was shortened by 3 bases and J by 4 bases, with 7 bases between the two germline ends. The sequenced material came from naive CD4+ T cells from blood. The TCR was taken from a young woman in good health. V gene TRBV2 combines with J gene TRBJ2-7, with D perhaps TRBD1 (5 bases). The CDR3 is CASSDDRYEQYF. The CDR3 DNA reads TGTGCCAGCAGTGATGACAGATACGAGCAGTACTTC.